This T cell receptor beta chain came from a study of blood T cell repertoires in COVID-19. Study-wide background: The study drew acute and convalescent COVID-19 samples from the United States, Italy and Spain. PBMCs, B-cell-depleted T cells, or T cells were the source of the cDNA or gDNA that made up the material.

Authors' processing steps: Estimates of nucleated cell counts were drawn from the amplification of reference gene primers. Sequencing used immunoSEQ multiplex PCR; TCRdb keeps in-frame clones, though not all of them. V, J and clone size derive from that table, while D and trimming were established from the DNA sequence. The sample holds about 60,000 clones, just under 85% seen once. Sequences were obtained from peripheral blood. The sequence was obtained from a man aged 55 to 70 with acute or convalescent COVID-19.

CDR3: CASRSSHRKGNQPQHF. For the CDR3, the DNA is TGTGCCAGTAGGTCAAGCCACAGGAAAGGGAATCAGCCCCAGCATTTT. This chain links TRBV19 with TRBJ1-5, with a weak D call TRBD1 (5 bases). CDR1 and CDR2 from the germline V gene are LNHDA and SQIVND (reference sequence). The CDR3 runs 16 residues. V was cut by 6 bases and J by 4 bases, with 19 bases left in between.